What follows describes a single TCR beta chain. These data come from a study of T cell changes during pregnancy in multiple sclerosis. This table comes from immunoSEQ multiplex PCR, and its TCRdb copy is limited to in-frame clones, with some not included. Among some 81,000 clones, just over 90% were seen once, and the ten largest hold 2.6%. Germline CDR1 LGHNT, CDR2 FRNRAP. The V gene end was trimmed by 6 bases and the J gene end by 4 bases; junction bases not matched to a gene: 12. CDR3 length equals 16 residues. The chain is built from TRBV12-5 and TRBJ1-3; TRBD1 agrees at 7 bases. The sample consisted of peripheral blood, taken after pregnancy. The sequence came from a female donor in good health, enrolled as a control in a pregnancy study. In DNA form, the CDR3 reads TGTGCTAGTGGGAATGGAGAGGGGGCTGGAGGAAACACCATATATTTT. Amino acid sequence: CASGNGEGAGGNTIYF.